Listed here are 2 T cell receptor beta chains from one sample, sequenced in a study of cytomegalovirus exposure and HLA in healthy donors. Amplification used 60 Vbeta primers and 13 Jbeta primers. Repertoires were generated with immunoSEQ multiplex PCR, while TCRdb's copy carries only in-frame clones and drops some. The sample contains fewer than 150,000 clones, roughly 70% of which appear only once. The sample consisted of PBMCs. The origin of the receptors is a young man in good health and CMV-seropositive.

The chain couples TRBV15 to TRBJ2-3, with D maybe TRBD1 (8 bases). Germline-derived CDR1 and CDR2 are LNHNV and YYDKDF (reference sequence). Trimming cost V 4 bases and J 1 base, with 18 bases left between them. The CDR3 loop spans 17 amino acids. The CDR3 DNA reads TGTGCCACCAGCAACTACAGGGGGGGACAGGGCACAGATACGCAGTATTTT. Amino acid sequence: CATSNYRGGQGTDTQYF.

The chain uses TRBV5-4 and TRBJ1-3; perhaps TRBD1 as D (5 bases). Deletions cut 1 base from V and 0 bases from J, with 11 bases between. The CDR3 is 16 amino acids. Germline CDR1 reads SGHNT; CDR2 reads YYREEE (reference sequence). CDR3: CASSLQGSPSGNTIYF. The DNA for the CDR3 is TGTGCCAGCAGCTTGCAGGGCTCGCCCTCTGGAAACACCATATATTTT. Based on the CDR3 plus reference TRBV5-4 and TRBJ1-3, the full variable domain is ETGVTQSPTHLIKTRGQQVTLRCSSQSGHNTVSWYQQALGQGPQFIFQYYREEENGRGNFPPRFSGLQFPNYSSELNVNALELDDSALYLCASSLQGSPSGNTIYFGEGSWLTVV.